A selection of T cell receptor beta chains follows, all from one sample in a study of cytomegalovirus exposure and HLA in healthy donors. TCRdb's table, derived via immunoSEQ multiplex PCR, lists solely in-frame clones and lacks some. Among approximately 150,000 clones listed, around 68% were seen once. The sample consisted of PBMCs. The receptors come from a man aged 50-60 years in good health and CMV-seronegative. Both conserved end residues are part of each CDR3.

CDR3: CATLQGGDHYNEQFF
V: TRBV10-3
length: 15
J: TRBJ2-1

CDR3: CASSPLGLAGGLGEQFF
V: TRBV18
length: 17
J: TRBJ2-1

CDR3: CASIEMGLTGEKLFF
V: TRBV6-6
length: 15
J: TRBJ1-4

CDR3: CASSLGSAGGLNGQFF
V: TRBV5-1
length: 16
J: TRBJ2-1

CDR3: CASSEGQGADEQYF
V: TRBV6-1
length: 14
J: TRBJ2-7

CDR3: CASTLQEITDTQYF
V: TRBV5-1
length: 14
J: TRBJ2-3

CDR3: CASSQDKAGNSSPLHF
V: TRBV4-3
length: 16
J: TRBJ1-6

CDR3: CASSPPAGAYHNYGYTF
V: TRBV18
length: 17
J: TRBJ1-2

CDR3: CASSWGGVDTQYF
V: TRBV5-5
length: 13
J: TRBJ2-3

CDR3: CASSETTDSGNTIYF
V: TRBV6-1
length: 15
J: TRBJ1-3

CDR3: CASRGQAYNEQFF
V: TRBV5-1
length: 13
J: TRBJ2-1

CDR3: CASSFGQGGFYSPLHF
V: TRBV5-6
length: 16
J: TRBJ1-6

CDR3: CATGTGQRGTDTQYF
V: TRBV10-1
length: 15
J: TRBJ2-3

CDR3: CASSLEGTSGHSTDTQYF
V: TRBV5-4
length: 18
J: TRBJ2-3

CDR3: CASSSTGFGTNEKLFF
V: TRBV28
length: 16
J: TRBJ1-4

CDR3: CAIREDREANYGYTF
V: TRBV10-3
length: 15
J: TRBJ1-2

CDR3: CASSIVSGSGTEAFF
V: TRBV19
length: 15
J: TRBJ1-1

CDR3: CASSLRLAGGHSEQFF
V: TRBV27
length: 16
J: TRBJ2-1

CDR3: CASSLAGQGYGYTF
V: TRBV28
length: 14
J: TRBJ1-2

CDR3: CASSIVGTSALDTQYF
V: TRBV19
length: 16
J: TRBJ2-3

CDR3: CASSPSPGDRGYEQYF
V: TRBV7-6
length: 16
J: NA

CDR3: CASSEFGVTETYEQYF
V: TRBV2
length: 16
J: TRBJ2-7

CDR3: CASSPAESYGYTF
V: TRBV18
length: 13
J: TRBJ1-2

CDR3: CASSLLGQKNTEAFF
V: TRBV7-2
length: 15
J: TRBJ1-1

CDR3: CASSMGQGMSNQPQHF
V: TRBV19
length: 16
J: TRBJ1-5

CDR3: CASSLVQVNTEAFF
V: TRBV28
length: 14
J: TRBJ1-1

CDR3: CASSLGTGRNYEQYF
V: TRBV7-6
length: 15
J: TRBJ2-7

CDR3: CASSSSGTTPGELFF
V: TRBV11-3
length: 15
J: TRBJ2-2

CDR3: CASSLAWDRGGSGANVLTF
V: TRBV7-2
length: 19
J: TRBJ2-6

CDR3: CASSFGNIALPTDTQYF
V: TRBV5-1
length: 17
J: TRBJ2-3

CDR3: CASSLSGGATDTQYF
V: TRBV7-3
length: 15
J: TRBJ2-3

CDR3: CASSLGPQGAGGYTF
V: TRBV5-5
length: 15
J: TRBJ1-2

CDR3: CASSFDRGSSPLHF
V: TRBV6-4
length: 14
J: TRBJ1-6

CDR3: CASTPTSSENEQFF
V: TRBV9
length: 14
J: TRBJ2-1

CDR3: CASSARVGELFF
V: TRBV27
length: 12
J: TRBJ2-2

CDR3: CATAQGGGTEAFF
V: TRBV15
length: 13
J: TRBJ1-1

CDR3: CASSLPGTAIINQPQHF
V: TRBV28
length: 17
J: TRBJ1-5

CDR3: CASSRSSWDEQYF
V: TRBV7-2
length: 13
J: TRBJ2-7